Shown below are 21 T cell receptor beta chains from a single sample sequenced in a study of blood T cell repertoires in COVID-19. Clones were read by immunoSEQ multiplex PCR, and TCRdb kept only the in-frame ones, dropping some. Among around 170,000 clones, 65% to 90% were seen once, and the ten largest hold about 8.6%. The sample taken for sequencing was peripheral blood. The source of these receptors is a man aged 45 to 65 with active or convalescent COVID-19.

The chain couples TRBV5-4 to TRBJ2-2; D ambiguous. The ends were cut back, 1 base at V and 6 bases at J, with 10 bases in the middle. The CDR3 covers 14 residues. Looked up from germline, CDR1 is SGHNT and CDR2 is YYREEE (reference sequence). The CDR3 DNA reads as TGTGCCAGCAGCTTGAATGAGGTCCCCGGGGAGCTGTTTTTT. Translating it yields CASSLNEVPGELFF.

This clone was seen a handful of times. The chain combines TRBV4-2 with TRBJ1-2; no reliable D call. Germline V gene lookup returns CDR1 LGHNA and CDR2 YNFKEQ. The CDR3 sequence is 15 residues long. Trimming took 0 bases from V and 7 from J, leaving 15 bases between them. The CDR3 DNA reads TGTGCCAGCAGCCAAGATAAGGAGGGTGCTATTGGCTACACCTTC. Translating gives CASSQDKEGAIGYTF.

The chain combines TRBV4-2 with TRBJ1-2; D gene uncertain. Germline V gene lookup returns CDR1 LGHNA and CDR2 YNFKEQ. CDR3 length: 12 amino acids. V was cut by 0 bases and J by 11 bases, with 10 bases left in between. The chain's CDR3 is CASSQEGALYTF. The CDR3 nucleotides read TGTGCCAGCAGCCAAGAGGGAGCCCTATACACCTTC.

The chain carries TRBV11-3 and TRBJ2-1; 10 nucleotides line up with TRBD2. V lost 2 bases to trimming and J lost 6 bases; unmatched junction nucleotides: 4. The germline gives CDR1 SGHNT, CDR2 YENEEA. This CDR3 region has 15 residues. For the CDR3, the DNA is TGTGCCAGCAGCTTACTAGCGGGAGCCCCCAATGAGCAGTTCTTC. Translation: CASSLLAGAPNEQFF.

The chain links TRBV6-5 to TRBJ1-1; 9 bases are a match to TRBD1. The CDR3 covers 15 residues. Germline values: CDR1 MNHEY, CDR2 SVGAGI. J lost 11 bases, V lost 4 bases, and 14 bases had no gene match. The CDR3 spells CASSSYLGDRAGAFF. The CDR3, as DNA: TGTGCCAGCAGTTCTTATCTGGGGGACAGGGCAGGGGCTTTCTTT.

Concerning this clone itself: The same CDR3 arises from other DNA sequences in this sample as well. The gene calls are TRBV18 and TRBJ1-1, with 8 nucleotides matching TRBD1. Looked up from germline, CDR1 is KGHSH and CDR2 is LQKENI. CDR3 length: 14 residues. Losses at the gene ends were 2 bases for V and 1 base for J; bases not matched to a gene: 0. CDR3 DNA: TGTGCCAGCTCACCAGGACAGGGGAACACTGAAGCTTTCTTT. It yields the protein CASSPGQGNTEAFF.

The genes are TRBV6-1 and TRBJ1-1; D is ambiguous. V lost 2 bases, J lost 2 bases, and 9 bases lay in between. The CDR3 consists of 14 residues. The V gene's germline CDR1 is MNHNS and CDR2 SASEGT. DNA of the CDR3: TGTGCCAGCAGTGAATGGGAGGGAAACACTGAAGCTTTCTTT. Translating gives CASSEWEGNTEAFF.

This chain uses TRBV5-5 with TRBJ2-1; 9 bases match TRBD1. The germline gives CDR1 SGHKS, CDR2 YYEKEE (reference sequence). The CDR3 extends over 14 amino acids. V lost 5 bases, J lost 5 bases, and 5 bases stayed unmatched. CDR3: CASRTGTGNNEQFF. CDR3 in DNA: TGTGCCAGCAGGACCGGGACAGGGAACAATGAGCAGTTCTTC.

The J gene is TRBJ1-1, the V gene TRBV5-1; unclear D gene. Trimming shortened V by 4 bases and J by 0 bases, and 10 bases separated the two germline ends. Per germline, CDR1 SGHRS and CDR2 YFSETQ. The CDR3 is 14 amino acids. The CDR3 loop is CASSVRFMNTEAFF. The CDR3, as DNA: TGCGCCAGCAGCGTGAGATTTATGAACACTGAAGCTTTCTTT. Complete variable domain (other parts from reference TRBV5-1 and TRBJ1-1): KAGVTQTPRYLIKTRGQQVTLSCSPISGHRSVSWYQQTPGQGLQFLFEYFSETQRNKGNFPGRFSGRQFSNSRSEMNVSTLELGDSALYLCASSVRFMNTEAFFGQGTRLTVV.

The V gene is TRBV7-2, the J gene TRBJ1-5, with D tentatively TRBD1 (6 bases). Trimming pared 5 bases from V and 0 bases from J, leaving 17 bases between. CDR1 is SGHTA and CDR2 is FQGNSA in the germline V gene. CDR3 size: 17 residues. CDR3 region: CASSRVGTPYSNQPQHF. The CDR3 nucleotides read TGTGCCAGCAGCCGGGTCGGGACACCCTATAGCAATCAGCCCCAGCATTTT.

V and J are TRBV6-5 and TRBJ1-2; no definite D call. CDR1 is MNHEY, CDR2 SVGAGI, per germline. The CDR3 sequence is 11 residues long. V was cut by 8 bases and J by 6 bases, with 10 bases left in between. The CDR3 DNA is TGTGCCAGCCTCTTACTCGATGGCTACACCTTC. Protein product: CASLLLDGYTF.

This CDR3 reads CAWGTGGERRYEQYF. The CDR3 nucleotides read TGTGCCTGGGGGACAGGGGGCGAACGACGGTACGAGCAGTACTTC. The chain is built from TRBV30 and TRBJ2-7, with 12 bases fitting TRBD1. CDR3 size: 15 residues. The germline V gene has CDR1 GTSNPN and CDR2 SVGIG (reference sequence). Trimming cost V 5 bases and J 4 bases; bases outside gene matches: 9.

This chain uses TRBV5-1 with TRBJ1-1; D gene ambiguous. CDR1 is SGHRS and CDR2 is YFSETQ in the germline V gene. This CDR3 has 15 amino acids. With 0 bases removed from V and 4 bases from J, the gap between germline ends came to 13 bases. The CDR3 nucleotides read TGCGCCAGCAGCTTGGAAGATGTGGGAGTCACTGAAGCTTTCTTT. It is translated as CASSLEDVGVTEAFF.

The gene calls are TRBV18 and TRBJ2-3; TRBD1 matches at 8 bases. The V gene end was trimmed by 5 bases and the J gene end by 3 bases; junction bases not matched to a gene: 10. Germline CDR1 KGHSH, CDR2 LQKENI. The CDR3 contains 16 residues. CDR3 nucleotides: TGTGCCAGCTCATCAACCGACAGGGGCGGGACAGATACGCAGTATTTT. Translation gives CASSSTDRGGTDTQYF.

This chain connects TRBV11-2 to TRBJ2-7, with 12 nucleotides matching TRBD2. This CDR3 comprises 14 residues. J was trimmed by 3 bases and V by 6 bases; bases with no gene match: 3. CDR1 is SGHAT and CDR2 is FQNNGV in the germline V gene. The CDR3 region has the DNA TGTGCCAGCAGTCGGACTAGCGGGGACTACGAGCAGTACTTC. This sequence encodes CASSRTSGDYEQYF.

This clone was observed a few times. The chain recombines TRBV7-2 with TRBJ1-5, with no clear D. The CDR3 is made up of 13 amino acids. Between the trimmed V and J ends, which lost 7 bases and 3 bases, there was a span of 10 bases. The germline V gene encodes CDR1 SGHTA and CDR2 FQGNSA. CDR3 sequence reads: CASTLQHNQPQHF. CDR3 in DNA: TGTGCCAGCACCCTACAGCACAATCAGCCCCAGCATTTT.

The chain is built from TRBV7-9 and TRBJ1-3, with 9 bases that match TRBD1. The CDR3 runs to 17 residues. Trimming took 5 bases from V and 1 from J; bases not matched to a gene: 9. Germline V gene lookup returns CDR1 SEHNR and CDR2 FQNEAQ (reference sequence). CDR3 sequence (DNA): TGTGCCAGCAGCCGACCGGACAGGGGTTCTTCTGGAAACACCATATATTTT. Its protein product is CASSRPDRGSSGNTIYF.

For the CDR3, the DNA is TGTGCCAGCAGTTTCTCATACGGGGATGAGCAGTTCTTC. This sequence encodes CASSFSYGDEQFF. V gene TRBV6-1 combines with J gene TRBJ2-1; possibly TRBD2 for D (5 bases). The germline CDR1 and CDR2 sequences are MNHNS and SASEGT. This CDR3 is built from 13 residues. V lost 5 bases and J 8 bases, leaving 13 bases between the germline ends.

V and J are TRBV7-2 and TRBJ2-1, with a possible D match to TRBD1 (6 bases). Trimming removed 4 bases from V and 0 bases from J, with 13 bases in between. Germline CDR1 SGHTA, CDR2 FQGNSA. The CDR3 length is 16 residues. In DNA, the CDR3 is TGTGCCAGCAGCTATCGACAGGCTGTCTCCTACAATGAGCAGTTCTTC. Its translation is CASSYRQAVSYNEQFF.

The gene calls are TRBV11-3 and TRBJ1-1; TRBD1 matches at 8 bases. This CDR3 contains 15 residues. V trimming: 1 base; J trimming: 0 bases; junction bases outside the gene matches: 1. From germline, CDR1 is SGHNT and CDR2 YENEEA. CDR3 coding DNA: TGTGCCAGCAGCTTAGGGACAGGGTTGAACACTGAAGCTTTCTTT. Protein: CASSLGTGLNTEAFF.

The chain couples TRBV18 to TRBJ2-7, with 8 bases that match TRBD2. The CDR3 loop spans 15 amino acids. After removal of 2 bases from V and 3 bases from J, the junction contained 6 bases not matched to a gene. Germline loops: CDR1 KGHSH, CDR2 LQKENI. The CDR3 DNA is TGTGCCAGCTCACCAACGGGGGGGCCAGTCTACGAGCAGTACTTC. Translating gives CASSPTGGPVYEQYF.